The 21 T cell receptor beta chains below come from one sample, sequenced in a study of T cells in women clearing cervical HPV infection. Libraries were prepared by immunoSEQ multiplex PCR; TCRdb keeps only in-frame clonotypes and omits some of them. Found here are more than 40,000 clones; the top ten clones hold 7.6%. Sequencing was performed on blood buffy coat. The receptor source for this set is a woman between 18 and 75 years old with a cervical HPV16 infection that either progressed to CIN3+ or cleared (not recorded which).

In regard to this clone: The DNA ends 3 residues before the CDR3 does, and the rest of the CDR3 is filled in from the germline J gene. V gene TRBV13 combines with J gene TRBJ2-3; 10 bases map to TRBD1. CDR1 is PRHDT, CDR2 FYEKMQ, per germline (reference sequence). The V gene end was trimmed by 4 bases and the J gene end by 4 bases; junction bases not matched to a gene: 5. The CDR3 runs 15 residues. CDR3 bases read: TGTGCCAGCAGCTACCGGGACAGGGGCGCAGATACG. Amino acid sequence: CASSYRDRGADT. The whole CDR3 protein reads CASSYRDRGADTQYF.

Remarks on this clone: The CDR3 is cut off 3 residues early in the read; its end comes from the germline J gene. The chain links TRBV5-5 to TRBJ2-5, with TRBD1 identical over 7 bases. The ends lost 2 bases at V and 4 bases at J; junction bases unmatched: 2. Germline V CDR1 and CDR2: SGHKS, YYEKEE (reference sequence). The CDR3 contains 13 residues. The chain's CDR3 is CASSLQGRETQYF. CDR3 bases read: TGTGCCAGCAGCTTACAGGGGCGAGAGACC.

A note on this clone: With the read ending 3 residues before the CDR3 end, the germline J gene is used to fill in that end. The genes are TRBV2 and TRBJ1-2; unclear D gene. Germline V gene lookup returns CDR1 SNHLY and CDR2 FYNNEI. This CDR3 is built from 11 residues. CDR3 DNA (partial): TGTGCCAGCAGAGGCTCGGGGGGC. Amino acids: CASRGSGG. The full CDR3 protein is CASRGSGGYTF.

On this clone itself: The CDR3 end falls 3 residues outside the read, so it is completed with the germline J gene. V and J are TRBV5-1 and TRBJ2-3; possible D gene TRBD2, 5 bases. The CDR3 is 14 residues long. Trimming cost V 4 bases and J 0 bases, with 9 bases left between them. Looked up from germline, CDR1 is SGHRS and CDR2 is YFSETQ. The CDR3 is CASSQSGSTDTQYF. The part of the CDR3 DNA that was read is TGCGCCAGCAGCCAAAGCGGAAGCACAGATACG.

Concerning this clone itself: The read is 3 residues too short to cover the CDR3 end, so that end is filled in from the germline J gene. The J gene is TRBJ1-3, the V gene TRBV6-2 or TRBV6-3; 7 bases match TRBD1. Germline CDR1 is MNHEY and CDR2 is SVGEGT. V trimming: 0 bases; J trimming: 2 bases; junction bases outside the gene matches: 7. The CDR3 covers 17 residues. CDR3: CASSYSQTGYAGNTIYF. The sequenced CDR3 bases are TGTGCCAGCAGTTACTCACAGACAGGGTATGCTGGAAACACC.

A remark on this clone: Read sequence stops 3 residues before the CDR3 end, and the germline J gene provides the missing end. The rearrangement links TRBV23-1 to TRBJ1-5, with D perhaps matching TRBD1 (5 bases). TRBV23-1 is given ORF status, its function remaining uncertain. V shed 0 bases and J shed 7 bases, with 16 bases lying between them. The CDR3 has 16 residues. CDR3 DNA (partial): TGCGCCAGCAGTCAATCGTGCCCCCCAGGGTGGCAGCCC. It specifies CASSQSCPPGWQP. The whole CDR3 region reads CASSQSCPPGWQPQHF.

On this clone: The read is 3 residues too short to cover the CDR3 end, so that end is filled in from the germline J gene. The chain joins TRBV5-5 to TRBJ2-3; D may be TRBD2 (5 bases). The CDR3 covers 12 residues. V was cut by 4 bases and J by 8 bases, with 11 bases left in between. CDR1 and CDR2 from the germline V gene are SGHKS and YYEKEE (reference sequence). The CDR3 bases that were read are TGTGCCAGCAGCCTGAGTCGGGGTACG. Amino acids: CASSLSRGT. The entire CDR3 is CASSLSRGTQYF.

With respect to this clone: The read stops 3 residues short of the end of the CDR3; the missing end is completed from the germline J gene. The chain has TRBV11-2 and TRBJ1-2; no clear D gene. The CDR3 sequence is 12 residues long. Germline assignment: CDR1 SGHAT and CDR2 FQNNGV. Trimming left V 0 bases short and J 5 bases short, with 4 bases between. The CDR3 bases that were read are TGTGCCAGCAGCTTAGACCGTTATGGC. This translates into CASSLDRYG. From start to end, the CDR3 is CASSLDRYGYTF.

Turning to this clone: The CDR3 goes on 3 residues after the read ends, and that part is filled in from the germline J gene. The chain employs TRBV7-9 and TRBJ2-7; possibly TRBD2 for D (5 bases). Trimming left V 5 bases short and J 5 bases short, with 13 bases between. CDR3 length: 13 residues. Germline CDR1 reads SEHNR; CDR2 reads FQNEAQ (reference sequence). The chain's CDR3 is CASSPREGHEQYF. Partial CDR3 DNA: TGTGCCAGCAGCCCCCGCGAGGGCCACGAG. The full variable domain, rest sourced from reference TRBV7-9 and TRBJ2-7, is DTGVSQNPRHKITKRGQNVTFRCDPISEHNRLYWYRQTLGQGPEFLTYFQNEAQLEKSRLLSDRFSAERPKGSFSTLEIQRTEQGDSAMYLCASSPREGHEQYFGPGTRLTVT.

Concerning this clone itself: The read halts 3 residues ahead of the CDR3 end, with the missing end drawn from the germline J gene. The V gene is TRBV2, the J gene TRBJ2-5; D unclear. This CDR3 contains 13 residues. CDR1 is SNHLY, CDR2 FYNNEI, per germline. Trimming took 3 bases from V and 5 from J, leaving 10 bases between them. The part of the CDR3 DNA that was read is TGTGCCAGCAGTGACAACACCCTGGAGACC. Amino acid sequence: CASSDNTLET. The entire CDR3 reads CASSDNTLETQYF. The complete variable domain, with remaining parts taken from reference TRBV2 and TRBJ2-5, reads EPEVTQTPSHQVTQMGQEVILRCVPISNHLYFYWYRQILGQKVEFLVSFYNNEISEKSEIFDDQFSVERPDGSNFTLKIRSTKLEDSAMYFCASSDNTLETQYFGPGTRLLVL.

Of note for this clone: The read is 3 residues too short to cover the CDR3 end, so that end is filled in from the germline J gene. The J gene is TRBJ2-3, the V gene TRBV20-1; TRBD2 matches 8 bases. The germline V gene encodes CDR1 DFQATT and CDR2 SNEGSKA (reference sequence). This CDR3 region has 17 residues. Trimming removed 4 bases from V and 2 bases from J; junction bases left unmatched: 14. CDR3 protein: CSATFPLSGKTTDTQYF. Incomplete CDR3 DNA: TGCAGTGCTACCTTTCCCCTTAGCGGGAAAACCACAGATACG.

On this clone itself: The read terminates 3 residues before the CDR3 end, so the remaining end is supplied by the germline J gene. J is TRBJ2-7 and V is TRBV18; D possibly corresponds to TRBD1 (6 bases). Per the germline V gene, CDR1 is KGHSH and CDR2 is LQKENI. The CDR3 contains 13 residues. The V gene lost 8 bases and the J gene lost 0 bases, with 11 bases spanning the gap. CDR3 sequence: CASGDTNSYEQYF. The part of the CDR3 DNA that was read is TGTGCCAGCGGGGACACCAACTCCTACGAG. The full variable domain, rest sourced from reference TRBV18 and TRBJ2-7, is NAGVMQNPRHLVRRRGQEARLRCSPMKGHSHVYWYRQLPEEGLKFMVYLQKENIIDESGMPKERFSAEFPKEGPSILRIQQVVRGDSAAYFCASGDTNSYEQYFGPGTRLTVT.

In regard to this clone: The read ends 3 residues early relative to the CDR3; the germline J gene fills the gap. The J gene is TRBJ2-4, the V gene TRBV19, with D possibly being TRBD1 (5 bases). This CDR3 has 15 residues. Trimming removed 5 bases at V and 0 bases at J, with 11 bases between. Germline CDR1 reads LNHDA; CDR2 reads SQIVND (reference sequence). Partial CDR3 DNA: TGTGCCAGTAGTCCTCAAGGGGTAGCCAAAAACATT. This encodes CASSPQGVAKNI. In full, the CDR3 is CASSPQGVAKNIQYF.

Remarks on this clone: The read ends 3 residues early relative to the CDR3; the germline J gene fills the gap. The gene calls are TRBV3-1 (or the pseudogene TRBV3-2) and TRBJ2-1, with TRBD2 matching 9 bases. Germline V gene lookup returns CDR1 LGHDT and CDR2 YNNKEL (reference sequence). CDR3 length: 14 amino acids. The J segment lost 3 bases and the V segment lost 8 bases, leaving 5 bases of the junction unmatched. The CDR3: CASRAGGGYNEQFF. CDR3 bases read: TGTGCCAGCCGGGCGGGAGGGGGCTACAATGAG.

In the case of this clone: The CDR3 goes on 3 residues after the read ends, and that part is filled in from the germline J gene. The V and J genes are TRBV7-8 and TRBJ1-1, with 8 bases identical to TRBD1. Germline lookup yields CDR1 SGHVS and CDR2 FQNEAQ. This CDR3 region has 16 residues. The trim removed 4 bases at V and 6 bases at J, leaving 13 bases unmatched. Incomplete CDR3 DNA: TGTGCCAGCAGCTCGAAGCGGGACACAGGGGGTGCTGAA. Translated, it gives CASSSKRDTGGAE. The complete CDR3 reads CASSSKRDTGGAEAFF.

Comments on this clone: Read coverage stops 3 residues before the CDR3 terminus; the germline J gene supplies the remainder. The rearrangement links TRBV7-2 to TRBJ1-5; 8 bases map to TRBD1. V lost 5 bases to trimming and J lost 4 bases; unmatched junction nucleotides: 4. The germline V gene encodes CDR1 SGHTA and CDR2 FQGNSA. This CDR3 has 14 amino acids. CDR3 loop: CASSPRQGNQPQHF. The DNA read from the CDR3 is TGTGCCAGCAGCCCAAGACAGGGGAATCAGCCC.

The CDR3 loop is CASSSGQTYNEQFF. The sequenced CDR3 bases are TGCGCCAGCAGCTCGGGACAGACATACAATGAG. The genes are TRBV5-1 and TRBJ2-1, with 7 bases fitting TRBD1. The sequence runs out 3 residues before the end of the CDR3; the remainder is reconstructed from the germline J gene. V trimming: 3 bases; J trimming: 4 bases; junction bases outside the gene matches: 4. Germline CDR1 SGHRS, CDR2 YFSETQ. This CDR3 spans 14 amino acids.

Notes on this clone: The read ends 3 residues shy of where the CDR3 ends; the end is completed using the germline J gene. The rearrangement joins TRBV19 to TRBJ2-7, with 7 bases matching TRBD2. The ends lost 4 bases at V and 4 bases at J; junction bases unmatched: 4. The CDR3 is 13 residues long. Germline lookup yields CDR1 LNHDA and CDR2 SQIVND (reference sequence). The CDR3 sequence is CASSSGRGYEQYF. The CDR3 DNA, read in part, is TGTGCCAGTAGTAGCGGGAGAGGATACGAG. Complete variable domain (other parts from reference TRBV19 and TRBJ2-7): DGGITQSPKYLFRKEGQNVTLSCEQNLNHDAMYWYRQDPGQGLRLIYYSQIVNDFQKGDIAEGYSVSREKKESFPLTVTSAQKNPTAFYLCASSSGRGYEQYFGPGTRLTVT.

A word on this clone: Read data end 3 residues before the CDR3 end; the end is taken from the germline J gene. The chain recombines TRBV7-6 with TRBJ2-1; D remains ambiguous. The CDR3 spans 12 residues. V was clipped by 6 bases and J by 6 bases, with 9 bases between them. Germline V gene sequence: CDR1 SGHVS, CDR2 FNYEAQ. CDR3 bases read: TGTGCCAGCAGTCGCCTCGGCAATGAG. This gives the protein CASSRLGNE. The complete CDR3 protein is CASSRLGNEQFF.

Remarks on this clone: A junction boundary mismatches the germline segment, possibly from a read error. Sequencing ends 3 residues short of the CDR3 end; the germline J gene provides the rest. V gene TRBV30 combines with J gene TRBJ1-1, with 7 positions matching TRBD1. Germline loops: CDR1 GTSNPN, CDR2 SVGIG (reference sequence). The CDR3 has 17 amino acids. CDR3 sequence: CAWSVRRGLSLNTGAFF. The DNA read from the CDR3 is TGTGCCTGGAGTGTACGGAGGGGGCTATCTTTGAACACTGGA.

Regarding this clone: The read falls 3 residues short of the CDR3 end, and the missing part is taken from the germline J gene. The chain uses TRBV7-9 and TRBJ2-5; D gene uncertain. V gave up 0 bases and J gave up 4 bases, with 6 bases separating them. The CDR3 has 13 residues. Germline lookup yields CDR1 SEHNR and CDR2 FQNEAQ (reference sequence). CDR3 sequence: CASSLAGAETQYF. The CDR3 bases that were read are TGTGCCAGCAGCTTAGCAGGTGCAGAGACC.